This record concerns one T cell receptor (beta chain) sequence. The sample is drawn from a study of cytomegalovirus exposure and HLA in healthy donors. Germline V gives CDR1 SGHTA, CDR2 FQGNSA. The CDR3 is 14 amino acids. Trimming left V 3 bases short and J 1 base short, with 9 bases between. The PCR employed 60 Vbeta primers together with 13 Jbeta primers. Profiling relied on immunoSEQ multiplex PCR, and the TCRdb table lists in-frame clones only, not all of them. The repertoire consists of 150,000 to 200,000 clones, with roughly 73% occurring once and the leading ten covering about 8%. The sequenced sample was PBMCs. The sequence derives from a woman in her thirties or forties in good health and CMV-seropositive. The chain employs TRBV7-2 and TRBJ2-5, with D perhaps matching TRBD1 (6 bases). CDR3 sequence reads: CASSLHRAQETQYF. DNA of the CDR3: TGTGCCAGCAGCTTGCACAGGGCCCAAGAGACCCAGTACTTC. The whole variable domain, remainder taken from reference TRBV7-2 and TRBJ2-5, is GAGVSQSPSNKVTEKGKDVELRCDPISGHTALYWYRQSLGQGLEFLIYFQGNSAPDKSGLPSDRFSAERTGGSVSTLTIQRTQQEDSAVYLCASSLHRAQETQYFGPGTRLLVL.